These 5 T cell receptor beta chains were sequenced from one sample in a study of T cells after posttransplantation cyclophosphamide. The data were produced by immunoSEQ multiplex PCR, yet TCRdb's version contains in-frame clones alone and is incomplete. The data hold around 9,900 clones, with 80% to 90% observed a single time. Input material: memory CD4+ T cells sorted from PBMCs. All receptors derive from a woman aged 55-69 years in good health, CMV-negative, and a related stem cell transplant donor.

As to this clone: Other DNA variants within this sample encode the same CDR3. This chain joins TRBV7-2 and TRBJ1-6, with D tentatively TRBD1 (5 bases). The germline V and J ends were trimmed by 5 bases and 4 bases, with 9 bases remaining between them. Germline CDR1 SGHTA, CDR2 FQGNSA. This CDR3 spans 14 amino acids. The CDR3: CASSRQSYNSPLHF. The CDR3 nucleotides read TGTGCCAGCAGCCGACAGTCGTATAATTCACCCCTCCACTTT.

The chain uses TRBV28 and TRBJ1-2; D unclear. The CDR3 covers 13 residues. Germline lookup yields CDR1 MDHEN and CDR2 SYDVKM. V lost 3 bases to trimming and J lost 6 bases, with 11 bases between them. The CDR3 sequence is CASSFEGLDGYTF. As DNA, the CDR3 is TGTGCCAGCAGTTTTGAGGGTTTGGATGGCTACACCTTC.

This clone was picked up one time. In DNA form, the CDR3 reads TGTGCCAGCAGTTTGGTAGGGCAGGGCACAGAGGAAAAACTGTTTTTT. The encoded protein is CASSLVGQGTEEKLFF. The rearrangement uses TRBV28 and TRBJ1-4, with D possibly matching TRBD1 (5 bases). Trimming took off 3 bases at V and 8 bases at J, with 19 bases between the two ends. This CDR3 contains 16 residues. The germline V gene has CDR1 MDHEN and CDR2 SYDVKM.

This clone was found a few times. One end of the junction varies from germline; a read error may be responsible. The same CDR3 can be traced to other DNA sequences in this sample. This chain joins TRBV11-2 and TRBJ1-6, with D perhaps matching TRBD1 (5 bases). Germline V gene sequence: CDR1 SGHAT, CDR2 FQNNGV. The CDR3 spans 18 residues. Here the CDR3 reads CASSLVGGTTYYNSPLHF. CDR3 DNA sequence: TGTGCCAGCAGCTTAGTGGGAGGGACCACTTACTATAATTCCCCCCTCCACTTT.

The V call is TRBV6-6, the J call TRBJ2-7, with D maybe TRBD2 (6 bases). The CDR3 is made up of 14 amino acids. Per germline, CDR1 MNHNY and CDR2 SVGAGI (reference sequence). V gave up 5 bases and J gave up 9 bases, with 20 bases separating them. The CDR3 nucleotides read TGTGCCAGCAGTGTGGCGGGGCCGAAGGCGGGGCAGTACGTC. This encodes CASSVAGPKAGQYV.